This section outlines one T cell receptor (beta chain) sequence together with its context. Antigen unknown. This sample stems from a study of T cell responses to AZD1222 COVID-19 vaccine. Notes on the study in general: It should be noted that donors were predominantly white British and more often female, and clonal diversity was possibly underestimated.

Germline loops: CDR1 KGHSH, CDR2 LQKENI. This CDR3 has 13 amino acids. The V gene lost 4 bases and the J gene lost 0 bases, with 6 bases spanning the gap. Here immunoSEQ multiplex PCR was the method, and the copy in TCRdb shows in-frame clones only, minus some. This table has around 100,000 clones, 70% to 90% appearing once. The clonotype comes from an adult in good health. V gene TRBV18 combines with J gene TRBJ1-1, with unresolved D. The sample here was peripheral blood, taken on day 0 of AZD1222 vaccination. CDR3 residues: CASSREMNTEAFF. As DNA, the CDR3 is TGTGCCAGCTCACGAGAGATGAACACTGAAGCTTTCTTT.